What follows are 23 T cell receptor beta chains derived from one specimen sequenced in a study of tumor-infiltrating lymphocytes in primary liver carcinoma (dated by TCRdb to about 2017). RNA from unsorted whole blood was extracted with TRIzol reagent, and germline DNA was obtained with the DNeasy Blood & Tissue kit. The sequencer listed for this sample is Illumina HiSeq 2500. TCRbeta-specific cDNA was reverse-transcribed from 500 ng total RNA using a constant-region primer and ProtoScript II reverse transcriptase. TCRbeta libraries were built with three nested multiplex PCR rounds, a slightly modified ARM-PCR procedure. Each of the first two PCR rounds ran for approximately 10 cycles using multiplex TRBV1-TRBV30 forward primers together with a Cbeta reverse primer. TCRdb trimmed the raw reads at Q25, called clones with MiXCR and kept productive beta chains. Each entry merges the rows of one CDR3 protein and shows their most common DNA and genes. This sample gives 250,000 to 350,000 distinct CDR3 sequences in total; nearly 60% of them show up just once. The ten largest clones add up to approximately 15% of the sample.

The sequenced sample consisted of peripheral blood. Receptor source: a woman aged 25 to 39 with primary liver carcinoma and hepatitis B virus infection.

This clonotype was detected ten times or more. The chain has TRBV11-2 and TRBJ2-7, with D uncertain. In germline, CDR1 is SGHAT, CDR2 FQNNGV. V was shortened by 2 bases and J by 5 bases, with 7 bases between the two germline ends. The CDR3 consists of 12 residues. The CDR3 reads CASSLRAHEQYF. The CDR3 coding sequence is TGTGCCAGCAGCTTAAGAGCCCACGAGCAGTACTTC.

This clonotype was detected once. The junction differs from germline at one of its ends, possibly a read error. The chain recombines TRBV11-2 with TRBJ2-3; D is uncertain. Germline loops: CDR1 SGHAT, CDR2 FQNNGV. This CDR3 spans 17 amino acids. The CDR3 nucleotides read TGTGCCAGCAGCTTAGACGATTGGGTGAGTGGGTCAGATTCGCAGAATTTT. Protein product: CASSLDDWVSGSDSQNF.

The chain links TRBV12-3 or TRBV12-4 to TRBJ2-5; D perhaps matches TRBD2 (6 bases). The CDR3 spans 13 residues. The ends were cut back, 5 bases at V and 4 bases at J, with 11 bases in the middle. CDR3 loop: CASSPGRSETQYF. CDR3 bases: TGTGCCAGCAGTCCGGGGAGGTCAGAGACCCAGTACTTC.

The rearrangement joins TRBV7-8 to TRBJ2-7; unclear D gene. The CDR3 is 13 residues long. Per the germline V gene, CDR1 is SGHVS and CDR2 is FQNEAQ. V lost 3 bases and J lost 2, with 8 bases in between. The CDR3 DNA reads as TGTGCCAGCAGCTTGGGCTACACCTACGAGCAGTACTTC. As protein: CASSLGYTYEQYF.

The V call is TRBV7-9, the J call TRBJ2-7; a possible D gene is TRBD2 (5 bases). V shed 3 bases and J shed 5 bases, with 14 bases lying between them. CDR1 is SEHNR, CDR2 FQNEAQ, per germline (reference sequence). This CDR3 has 14 residues. The chain's CDR3 is CASSFADSFDEQYF. CDR3 nucleotide sequence: TGTGCCAGCAGCTTTGCGGACTCCTTCGACGAGCAGTACTTC.

CDR3 sequence: CASCSITGGPYNEQFF. The CDR3 nucleotides are TGTGCCAGCTGTTCAATAACGGGAGGGCCGTACAATGAGCAGTTCTTC. This chain uses TRBV28 with TRBJ2-1; TRBD2 agrees at 8 bases. Germline V gene data show CDR1 as MDHEN and CDR2 as SYDVKM. V trimming: 8 bases; J trimming: 4 bases; junction bases outside the gene matches: 13. This CDR3 spans 16 amino acids.

About this clonotype itself: A read error may explain this, as a much larger clone is one base away. The rearrangement links TRBV12-3 or TRBV12-4 to TRBJ2-1; TRBD1 might be the D (6 bases). Between the trimmed V and J ends, which lost 4 bases and 7 bases, there was a span of 17 bases. The CDR3 length is 15 residues. The CDR3 nucleotides read TGTGCCAGCAGTTCCCGGGGCTACCAGGGGAATGAGCAGTTCTTC. It translates to CASSSRGYQGNEQFF.

The chain's CDR3 is CASSPSGAAYNEQFF. The CDR3 bases are TGTGCCAGCAGTCCTTCCGGGGCAGCGTACAATGAGCAGTTCTTC. The chain employs TRBV11-2 and TRBJ2-1; D is possibly TRBD1 or TRBD2 (5 bases each). Germline CDR1 SGHAT, CDR2 FQNNGV. The V end was cut by 6 bases, the J end by 4 bases, with 16 bases between. This CDR3 comprises 15 residues.

This clonotype was counted many times. The chain is built from TRBV29-1 and TRBJ1-2, with D possibly TRBD1 on 5 matching bases. Trimming took 4 bases from V and 6 from J, leaving 18 bases between them. The length of the CDR3 is 14 residues. CDR1 is SQVTM, CDR2 ANQGSEA, per germline. CDR3 nucleotide sequence: TGCAGCGTTGCCGGCCGGGGGAGTCGAGATGGCTACACCTTC. This encodes CSVAGRGSRDGYTF. Full variable domain (remainder filled in from reference TRBV29-1 and TRBJ1-2): SAVISQKPSRDICQRGTSLTIQCQVDSQVTMMFWYRQQPGQSLTLIATANQGSEATYESGFVIDKFPISRPNLTFSTLTVSNMSPEDSSIYLCSVAGRGSRDGYTFGSGTRLTVV.

As concerns this clonotype: A junction end diverges from the germline sequence, so it may reflect a read error. V gene TRBV6-2 or TRBV6-3 combines with J gene TRBJ1-5; D remains unclear. This CDR3 has 15 residues. In germline, CDR1 is MNHEY, CDR2 SVGEGT. CDR3 in DNA: TGTGCCAGCAGTTACGGCCAGGTTAATAATCAGTCCCAGCATTTT. Residues: CASSYGQVNNQSQHF.

A note on this clonotype: This may be a read error, as it is one base from a much larger clone. This chain connects TRBV6-2 or TRBV6-3 to TRBJ2-7; D gene ambiguous. The germline gives CDR1 MNHEY, CDR2 SVGEGT. The CDR3 extends over 12 amino acids. CDR3 DNA: TGTGCCAGCGCTAATAGTTACTACGAGCATTACTTC. Protein: CASANSYYEHYF.

This clonotype came up many times. V and J are TRBV12-3 or TRBV12-4 and TRBJ2-3; TRBD1 aligns across 7 bases. J was trimmed by 6 bases and V by 7 bases; bases with no gene match: 10. The CDR3 is made up of 14 amino acids. The CDR3: CASNQRGLPDTQYF. CDR3 in DNA: TGTGCCAGCAACCAGAGGGGGCTCCCGGATACGCAGTATTTT.

This clonotype was counted at least ten times. The chain has TRBV29-1 and TRBJ2-3, with D maybe TRBD2 (6 bases). The V gene lost 6 bases and the J gene lost 6 bases, with 22 bases spanning the gap. The CDR3 spans 15 residues. Germline CDR1 reads SQVTM; CDR2 reads ANQGSEA. The CDR3 coding sequence is TGCAGCGTGACCCTTCTGGGGTCCCGGGGGGATACGCAGTATTTT. This gives the protein CSVTLLGSRGDTQYF.

This clonotype was recorded many times. The V and J genes are TRBV11-2 and TRBJ2-3; D gene ambiguous. The CDR3 contains 14 residues. Trimming shortened V by 1 base and J by 4 bases, and 9 bases separated the two germline ends. Germline V gene lookup returns CDR1 SGHAT and CDR2 FQNNGV. The CDR3 loop is CASSLVPPPDTQYF. For the CDR3, the DNA is TGTGCCAGCAGCTTAGTTCCCCCACCAGATACGCAGTATTTT.

This clonotype was observed a few times. This may arise from a read error, as a much more abundant clone is one base away. The chain employs TRBV11-2 and TRBJ2-7, with 7 bases identical to TRBD1. This CDR3 has 13 residues. Germline lookup yields CDR1 SGHAT and CDR2 FQNNGV. V trimming: 11 bases; J trimming: 2 bases; junction bases outside the gene matches: 9. CDR3 sequence (DNA): TGTGCCGGCGAGGGACAGAACACCTACGAGCAGTACTTC. Amino acids: CAGEGQNTYEQYF.

This clonotype has at least ten counts. Written as DNA, the CDR3 is TGTGCCAGCAGTTCAGGGGGGCTCCCTGGTCAGCCCCAGCATTTT. This translates into CASSSGGLPGQPQHF. The J gene is TRBJ1-5, the V gene TRBV12-3 or TRBV12-4, with 7 bases lining up with TRBD1. Unmatched junction bases numbered 9, after V lost 4 bases and J lost 6 bases. CDR3 length: 15 residues.

About this clonotype: The junction differs from germline at one of its ends, possibly a read error. The chain joins TRBV10-2 to TRBJ2-5, with D unclear. Per the germline V gene, CDR1 is WSHSY and CDR2 is SAAADI. The CDR3 is made up of 15 amino acids. CDR3 loop: CTSSEWAGVQETQYF. CDR3 nucleotides: TGCACCAGCAGTGAGTGGGCAGGAGTTCAAGAGACCCAGTACTTC.

Comments on this clonotype: A read error is possible here, since a much larger clone lies one base away. The rearrangement joins TRBV11-1 to TRBJ2-4, with D perhaps being TRBD1 or TRBD2 (5 bases each). The CDR3 is 13 amino acids. CDR1 is SGHAT, CDR2 FQDESV, per germline (reference sequence). The CDR3 nucleotides are TGTGCCAGCAGCTTAATTGGGGGTAACACTCAGTACTTC. Translating it yields CASSLIGGNTQYF.

As regards this clonotype: This clone may be a read error of a much larger clone one base away. J is TRBJ2-7 and V is TRBV6-5; 10 bases fit TRBD1. Germline V lookup: CDR1 MNHEY, CDR2 SVGAGI. This CDR3 spans 15 amino acids. The CDR3 DNA reads TGTGCCAGCAGTTCCGTAGACAGGGGGCTCTACAAGCAGTACTTC. Its protein product is CASSSVDRGLYKQYF.

The V call is TRBV28, the J call TRBJ1-2, with D unclear. CDR1 is MDHEN and CDR2 is SYDVKM in the germline V gene. CDR3 size: 12 residues. The V and J ends lost 8 bases and 8 bases respectively, with 15 bases between them. CDR3 sequence reads: CASRLEARGYTF. The CDR3 nucleotides read TGTGCCAGCCGACTTGAGGCACGCGGCTACACCTTC.

V gene TRBV7-8 combines with J gene TRBJ1-2; the D gene is possibly TRBD1 (5 bases). The CDR3 covers 14 residues. The ends were cut back, 5 bases at V and 4 bases at J, with 14 bases in the middle. Germline CDR1 and CDR2: SGHVS and FQNEAQ. The CDR3 reads CASSTGGGSYGYTF. In DNA, the CDR3 is TGTGCCAGCAGCACCGGCGGGGGGTCCTATGGCTACACCTTC.

This clonotype was recorded only once. Since no conserved phenylalanine or tryptophan closes the CDR3, a read error is the likely cause. The limits of the CDR3 on the DNA are not certain, so only TCRdb's listed CDR3 is given. The rearrangement joins TRBV10-3 to TRBJ2-3. The CDR3 extends over 12 residues, inclusive of both ends. In germline, CDR1 is ENHRY, CDR2 SYGVKD. The CDR3 protein is CAISEQTDTQCL.

Of note for this clonotype: Compared with germline, one end of the junction differs, possibly owing to a read error. The genes are TRBV6-2 or TRBV6-3 and TRBJ2-2; D call uncertain. This CDR3 is built from 15 residues. The germline gives CDR1 MNHEY, CDR2 SVGEGT. CDR3 sequence reads: CAGSYPGWNTGELFF. As DNA, the CDR3 is TGTGCCGGCAGTTACCCTGGTTGGAACACCGGGGAGCTGTTTTTT.